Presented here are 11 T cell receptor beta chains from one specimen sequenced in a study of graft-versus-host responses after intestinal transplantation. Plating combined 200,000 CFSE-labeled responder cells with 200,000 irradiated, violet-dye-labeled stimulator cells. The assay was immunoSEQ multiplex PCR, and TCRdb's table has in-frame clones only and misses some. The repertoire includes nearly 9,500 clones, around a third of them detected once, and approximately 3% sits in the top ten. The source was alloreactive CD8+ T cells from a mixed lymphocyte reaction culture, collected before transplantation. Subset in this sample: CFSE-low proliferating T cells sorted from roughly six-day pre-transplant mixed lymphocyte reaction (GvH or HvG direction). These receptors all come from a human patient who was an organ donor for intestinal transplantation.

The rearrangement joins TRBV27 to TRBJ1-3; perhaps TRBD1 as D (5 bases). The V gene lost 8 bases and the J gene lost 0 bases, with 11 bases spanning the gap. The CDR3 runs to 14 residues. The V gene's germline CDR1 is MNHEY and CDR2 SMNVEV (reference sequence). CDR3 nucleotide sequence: TGTGCCAGCGCCCCAGGGAACTCTGGAAACACCATATATTTT. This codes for CASAPGNSGNTIYF.

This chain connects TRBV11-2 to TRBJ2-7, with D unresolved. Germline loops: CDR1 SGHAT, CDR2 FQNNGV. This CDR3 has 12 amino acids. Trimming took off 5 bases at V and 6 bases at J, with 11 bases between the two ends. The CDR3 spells CASSPWSGEQYF. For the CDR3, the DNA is TGTGCCAGCAGCCCCTGGTCGGGCGAGCAGTACTTC.

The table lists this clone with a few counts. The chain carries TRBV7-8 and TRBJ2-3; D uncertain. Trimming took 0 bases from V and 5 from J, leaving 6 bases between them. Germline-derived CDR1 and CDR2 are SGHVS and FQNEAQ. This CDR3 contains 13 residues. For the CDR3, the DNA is TGTGCCAGCAGCTTAGCGATCGGAGATACGCAGTATTTT. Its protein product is CASSLAIGDTQYF.

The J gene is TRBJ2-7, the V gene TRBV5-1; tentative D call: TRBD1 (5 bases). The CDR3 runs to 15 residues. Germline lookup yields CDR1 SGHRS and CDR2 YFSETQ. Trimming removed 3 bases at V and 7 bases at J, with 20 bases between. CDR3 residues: CASSSPRVRVGEQYF. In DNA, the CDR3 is TGCGCCAGCAGCTCCCCAAGGGTCAGGGTGGGAGAGCAGTACTTC.

CDR3 sequence: CASSFPGLAGGRSHEQYF. The CDR3 DNA reads as TGTGCCAGCAGTTTTCCGGGACTAGCGGGAGGGCGTTCACACGAGCAGTACTTC. J is TRBJ2-7 and V is TRBV28; the match to TRBD2 covers 16 bases. The CDR3 runs 18 residues. V lost 3 bases and J lost 5; bases outside the gene matches: 10. Germline V CDR1 and CDR2: MDHEN, SYDVKM.

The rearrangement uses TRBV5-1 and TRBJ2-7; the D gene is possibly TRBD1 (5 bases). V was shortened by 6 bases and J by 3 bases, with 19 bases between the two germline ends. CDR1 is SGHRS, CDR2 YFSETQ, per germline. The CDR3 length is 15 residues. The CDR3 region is CASKRYSRALYEQYF. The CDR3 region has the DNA TGCGCCAGCAAGAGGTATAGCAGGGCCCTCTACGAGCAGTACTTC.

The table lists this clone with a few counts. CDR3 coding DNA: TGTGCCAGCAGCGTAAATCAGGGGAACTATGGCTACACCTTC. This sequence encodes CASSVNQGNYGYTF. V and J are TRBV6-5 and TRBJ1-2, with D possibly matching TRBD1 (6 bases). Trimming removed 6 bases at V and 2 bases at J, with 13 bases between. The CDR3 has 14 residues. The germline CDR1 and CDR2 sequences are MNHEY and SVGAGI.

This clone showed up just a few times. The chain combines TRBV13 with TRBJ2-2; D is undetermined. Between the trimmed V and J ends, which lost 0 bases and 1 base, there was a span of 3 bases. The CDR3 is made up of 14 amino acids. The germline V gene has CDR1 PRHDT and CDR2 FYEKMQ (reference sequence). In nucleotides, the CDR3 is TGTGCCAGCAGCTTAGGACAGAACACCGGGGAGCTGTTTTTT. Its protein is CASSLGQNTGELFF.

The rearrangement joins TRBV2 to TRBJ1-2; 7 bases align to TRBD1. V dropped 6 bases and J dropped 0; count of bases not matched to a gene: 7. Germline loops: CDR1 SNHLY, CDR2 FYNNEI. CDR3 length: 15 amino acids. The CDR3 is CASRQGPWANYGYTF. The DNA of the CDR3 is TGTGCCAGCAGACAGGGGCCTTGGGCTAACTATGGCTACACCTTC.

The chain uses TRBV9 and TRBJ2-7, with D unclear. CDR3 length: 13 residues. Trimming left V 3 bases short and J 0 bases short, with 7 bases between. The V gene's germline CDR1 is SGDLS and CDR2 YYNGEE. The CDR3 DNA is TGTGCCAGCAGCGAGACAAGCTCCTACGAGCAGTACTTC. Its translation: CASSETSSYEQYF.

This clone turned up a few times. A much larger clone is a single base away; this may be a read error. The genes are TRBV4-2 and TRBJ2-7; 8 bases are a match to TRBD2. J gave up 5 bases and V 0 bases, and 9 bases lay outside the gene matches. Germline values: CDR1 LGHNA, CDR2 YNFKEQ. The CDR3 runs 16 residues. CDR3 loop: CASSQDPAGGGDEQYF. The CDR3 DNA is TGTGCCAGCAGCCAAGATCCTGCGGGAGGTGGCGACGAGCAGTACTTC.